Following are 11 T cell receptor beta chains from one sample sequenced in a study of cytomegalovirus exposure and HLA in healthy donors. PCR amplification relied on 60 Vbeta primers (plus 13 Jbeta primers). Produced via immunoSEQ multiplex PCR; TCRdb's table is partial and in-frame only. The sample yields 100,000 to 150,000 clones, 74% seen once. The sequenced sample consisted of PBMCs. Every receptor here comes from a woman between 45 and 60 years old in good health and CMV-seropositive.

The chain carries TRBV4-1 and TRBJ2-5; 9 nucleotides line up with TRBD2. Germline CDR1 MGHRA, CDR2 YSYEKL. The CDR3 consists of 15 residues. The J segment lost 6 bases and the V segment lost 4 bases, leaving 9 bases of the junction unmatched. The CDR3 DNA reads TGCGCCAGCAGCCCGCGGGCTAGCGGGGAAAAGACCCAGTACTTC. This encodes CASSPRASGEKTQYF.

The chain recombines TRBV7-2 with TRBJ1-4; D is perhaps TRBD1 (5 bases). This CDR3 is 12 amino acids long. The germline V gene encodes CDR1 SGHTA and CDR2 FQGNSA. V dropped 4 bases and J dropped 8 bases, with 8 bases sitting between them. CDR3: CASSSGWEKLFF. As DNA, the CDR3 is TGTGCCAGCAGCTCAGGGTGGGAAAAACTGTTTTTT. The variable domain in full, with the rest retrieved from reference TRBV7-2 and TRBJ1-4, is GAGVSQSPSNKVTEKGKDVELRCDPISGHTALYWYRQSLGQGLEFLIYFQGNSAPDKSGLPSDRFSAERTGGSVSTLTIQRTQQEDSAVYLCASSSGWEKLFFGSGTQLSVL.

The chain is built from TRBV5-4 and TRBJ1-1; 12 nucleotides match TRBD1. The germline V gene encodes CDR1 SGHNT and CDR2 YYREEE (reference sequence). V shed 4 bases and J 0 bases; nucleotides not matched to a gene: 7. CDR3 length: 17 amino acids. This CDR3 is CASSMGQGAVMNTEAFF. For the CDR3, the DNA is TGTGCCAGCAGCATGGGACAGGGGGCTGTTATGAACACTGAAGCTTTCTTT.

This chain joins TRBV5-1 and TRBJ1-4, with unresolved D. Germline V gene data show CDR1 as SGHRS and CDR2 as YFSETQ. The CDR3 spans 19 residues. Trimming took 1 base from V and 2 from J, leaving 21 bases between them. CDR3 in amino acids: CASSLFGIRGLSTNEKLFF. CDR3 coding DNA: TGCGCCAGCAGCTTGTTTGGGATTCGAGGGCTTTCGACTAATGAAAAACTGTTTTTT.

This clone is a singleton in its sample. The chain uses TRBV28 and TRBJ2-2; TRBD1 matches 7 bases. Germline-derived CDR1 and CDR2 are MDHEN and SYDVKM. J was trimmed by 7 bases and V by 4 bases; bases with no gene match: 6. The CDR3 sequence is 14 residues long. The CDR3 DNA follows: TGTGCCAGCAGTTCGGGGACAGTAGGCGGGGAGCTGTTTTTT. It encodes CASSSGTVGGELFF.

This sequence joins TRBV6-5 and TRBJ2-7; D unclear. Germline CDR1 reads MNHEY; CDR2 reads SVGAGI. The germline V and J ends were trimmed by 0 bases and 2 bases, with 8 bases remaining between them. The CDR3 has 14 amino acids. CDR3 amino acids: CASSYSPGPYEQYF. CDR3 sequence (DNA): TGTGCCAGCAGTTACTCGCCAGGTCCCTACGAGCAGTACTTC.

This chain joins TRBV7-5 and TRBJ2-1; TRBD2 was called by the table and not checked on the DNA. TRBV7-5 constitutes a pseudogene. This CDR3 is built from 18 residues. The CDR3 loop is CVRSPWGAAYFSYNEQFF. The DNA of the CDR3 is TGTGTCAGAAGCCCCTGGGGAGCGGCTTATTTCTCCTACAATGAGCAGTTCTTC.

This rearrangement joins TRBV5-1 to TRBJ1-3; tentatively, D is TRBD1 (6 bases). Per the germline V gene, CDR1 is SGHRS and CDR2 is YFSETQ. This CDR3 is built from 14 residues. Trimming removed 3 bases at V and 2 bases at J, with 9 bases between. CDR3 residues: CASSSGVAGNTIYF. CDR3 nucleotide sequence: TGCGCCAGCAGCTCAGGGGTGGCTGGAAACACCATATATTTT.

Remarks on this clone: This CDR3 is also generated by other DNA sequences in the sample. V gene TRBV19 combines with J gene TRBJ2-7; TRBD2 aligns across 11 bases. CDR1 and CDR2 (germline): LNHDA, SQIVND (reference sequence). The ends lost 9 bases at V and 4 bases at J; junction bases unmatched: 2. The CDR3 is 12 residues long. CDR3 sequence: CASGTSGYEQYF. In DNA form, the CDR3 reads TGTGCCAGCGGGACTAGCGGATACGAGCAGTACTTC.

The rearrangement uses TRBV19 and TRBJ2-1, with D unresolved. Germline CDR1 reads LNHDA; CDR2 reads SQIVND (reference sequence). The V and J ends lost 6 bases and 0 bases respectively, with 15 bases between them. The CDR3 is 16 amino acids. CDR3: CASSPPTFGSYNEQFF. The CDR3 DNA follows: TGTGCCAGTAGCCCTCCTACTTTTGGCTCCTACAATGAGCAGTTCTTC.

This clone turned up a few times. The J gene is TRBJ2-6, the V gene TRBV4-2, with unresolved D. Trimming took 1 base from V and 1 from J, leaving 8 bases between them. Germline V gives CDR1 LGHNA, CDR2 YNFKEQ. The CDR3 runs to 16 residues. In DNA form, the CDR3 reads TGTGCCAGCAGCCAAGTGGGCCTTTCTGGGGCCAACGTCCTGACTTTC. It encodes CASSQVGLSGANVLTF.